These 19 T cell receptor beta chains share one sample of origin, sequenced in a study. TCRdb processed the 5' RACE reads anew with MiXCR; each CDR3 protein has one entry. The data hold tens of thousands of distinct CDR3 sequences, with approximately 25% observed a single time. The sample was tumor-infiltrating naive CD4+ T cells sorted from the breast tumor. Described subset: naive CD4+ T cells, CD4+CD45RA+CD25-. These receptors were obtained from a female donor with breast cancer.

The chain has TRBV5-1 and TRBJ1-2; TRBD1 might be the D (6 bases). The CDR3 loop spans 15 amino acids. Looked up from germline, CDR1 is SGHRS and CDR2 is YFSETQ. V lost 3 bases and J lost 1, with 13 bases in between. CDR3 residues: CASSSGDNYNYGYTF. DNA for the CDR3: TGCGCCAGCAGCTCGGGGGACAACTATAACTATGGCTACACCTTC.

In this sample, this clonotype turned up a few times. The CDR3 protein is CASSSTSWADTQYF. DNA for the CDR3: TGTGCCAGCAGTTCGACTAGTTGGGCAGATACGCAGTATTTT. This chain links TRBV12-3 or TRBV12-4 with TRBJ2-3; weak D call: TRBD2 (6 bases). The germline V and J ends were trimmed by 4 bases and 4 bases, with 12 bases remaining between them. The CDR3 totals 14 residues.

The CDR3, as DNA: TGCAGTGCTCAAACCGGAGGGGGGGGGAACACTGAAGCTTTCTTT. Translating it yields CSAQTGGGGNTEAFF. This rearrangement joins TRBV20-1 to TRBJ1-1, with D possibly being TRBD1 (6 bases). Trimming shortened V by 5 bases and J by 1 base, and 17 bases separated the two germline ends. The CDR3 totals 15 residues. CDR1 is DFQATT and CDR2 is SNEGSKA in the germline V gene (reference sequence).

This rearrangement joins TRBV20-1 to TRBJ1-2; 7 bases align to TRBD1. Germline V gene sequence: CDR1 DFQATT, CDR2 SNEGSKA (reference sequence). The V and J ends lost 6 bases and 12 bases, in that order; junction bases with no gene match: 10. CDR3 length: 11 residues. Here the CDR3 DNA reads TGCAGTGCGGACCGACAGGGACGCCACACCTTC. It specifies CSADRQGRHTF.

This clonotype was recorded at least ten times. This chain joins TRBV27 and TRBJ1-1; a possible D gene is TRBD1 (6 bases). There are 17 residues in the CDR3. The V end was cut by 2 bases, the J end by 5 bases, with 21 bases between. CDR1 and CDR2 (germline): MNHEY, SMNVEV (reference sequence). CDR3 coding DNA: TGTGCCAGCAGTTTAGTTTTTCAGGGGCGCAGGATTACTGAAGCTTTCTTT. Encoded protein: CASSLVFQGRRITEAFF.

V is TRBV20-1 and J is TRBJ2-3; D perhaps matches TRBD2 (5 bases). Between the trimmed V and J ends, which lost 5 bases and 2 bases, there was a span of 14 bases. Germline lookup yields CDR1 DFQATT and CDR2 SNEGSKA (reference sequence). This CDR3 spans 14 amino acids. In nucleotides, the CDR3 is TGCAGTGCTTCCAGCGGAATAAACACAGATACGCAGTATTTT. Translation: CSASSGINTDTQYF.

A remark on this clonotype: This may be a read error, as it is one base from a much larger clone. The chain recombines TRBV5-1 with TRBJ1-2; D not certain. Trimming removed 4 bases at V and 4 bases at J, with 14 bases between. This CDR3 comprises 14 residues. The germline CDR1 and CDR2 sequences are SGHRS and YFSETQ. CDR3 coding DNA: TGCGCCAGCAGCGTGGACGGGGTTGGCTATGGCTACACCTTC. This sequence encodes CASSVDGVGYGYTF.

The V gene is TRBV6-1, the J gene TRBJ1-2; D gene uncertain. The CDR3 is 15 amino acids. Germline assignment: CDR1 MNHNS and CDR2 SASEGT. Trimming pared 4 bases from V and 4 bases from J, leaving 16 bases between. CDR3 amino acids: CASSGTEPFVYGYTF. The CDR3 nucleotides read TGTGCCAGCAGTGGTACAGAACCCTTTGTCTATGGCTACACCTTC.

Concerning this clonotype: The CDR3 does not close with the conserved phenylalanine or tryptophan, likely indicating a read error. This rearrangement joins TRBV2 to TRBJ1-2, with D perhaps TRBD1 (6 bases). The CDR3 is 12 amino acids. CDR1 SNHLY and CDR2 FYNNEI come from the germline V gene. Trimming left V 7 bases short and J 4 bases short, with 10 bases between. For the CDR3, the DNA is TGTGCCAGCAATACAGGGCCCTATGGCTACACCTAC. Protein: CASNTGPYGYTY.

The chain carries TRBV28 and TRBJ2-2, with 9 bases fitting TRBD1. Germline CDR1 MDHEN, CDR2 SYDVKM. The CDR3 sequence is 15 residues long. Losses at the gene ends were 5 bases for V and 4 bases for J; bases not matched to a gene: 5. This CDR3 reads CASSNPGQGTGELFF. CDR3 coding DNA: TGTGCCAGCAGTAACCCGGGACAGGGCACCGGGGAGCTGTTTTTT.

The chain joins TRBV20-1 to TRBJ1-2, with 7 nucleotides matching TRBD1. J gave up 4 bases and V 6 bases, and 8 bases lay outside the gene matches. Germline loops: CDR1 DFQATT, CDR2 SNEGSKA (reference sequence). The CDR3 spans 13 residues. The CDR3 DNA is TGCAGTGCGCAACCGGGACAGATCTATGGCTACACCTTC. Translating it yields CSAQPGQIYGYTF.

This clonotype occurred a few times. The J gene is TRBJ2-3, the V gene TRBV7-3; 12 nucleotides align to TRBD2. J was trimmed by 5 bases and V by 0 bases; bases with no gene match: 0. There are 15 residues in the CDR3. Germline values: CDR1 SGHTA, CDR2 FQGTGA. The CDR3: CASSLTGLAGDTQYF. The CDR3 DNA reads as TGTGCCAGCAGCTTAACGGGACTAGCGGGAGATACGCAGTATTTT.

This clonotype was recorded a few times. Its ends do not fully match the called genes, so a read error is possible. The V call is TRBV5-1, the J call TRBJ1-3; no firm D call. The CDR3 loop spans 15 amino acids. Germline loops: CDR1 SGHRS, CDR2 YFSETQ. The CDR3 reads CASSRHDVSGNTTYF. The CDR3 DNA is TGCGCCAGCAGCCGCCACGATGTGTCTGGAAACACCACATATTTT.

The gene calls are TRBV12-3 or TRBV12-4 and TRBJ2-7; the match to TRBD2 covers 13 bases. Unmatched junction bases numbered 11, after V lost 6 bases and J lost 0 bases. This CDR3 contains 18 residues. The CDR3: CASRSGTSGIISSYEQYF. The CDR3 region has the DNA TGTGCCAGCAGGTCGGGGACTAGCGGGATTATTAGCTCCTACGAGCAGTACTTC.

This clonotype was detected only a few times. This chain joins TRBV2 and TRBJ2-3; D is undetermined. Germline CDR1 SNHLY, CDR2 FYNNEI. The length of the CDR3 is 11 residues. V was trimmed by 8 bases and J by 3 bases, leaving 6 bases between them. The CDR3 region is CASGITDTQYF. CDR3 nucleotides: TGTGCCAGCGGGATTACAGATACGCAGTATTTT.

Many counts were recorded for this clonotype. V gene TRBV7-8 combines with J gene TRBJ1-4; TRBD1 might be the D (6 bases). Trimming took off 5 bases at V and 2 bases at J, with 15 bases between the two ends. This CDR3 is built from 16 residues. Germline V gives CDR1 SGHVS, CDR2 FQNEAQ. CDR3 in amino acids: CASSHDRLMTNEKLFF. The CDR3 DNA sequence: TGTGCCAGCAGCCACGACAGGTTGATGACTAATGAAAAACTGTTTTTT.

This clonotype was seen more than once but under ten times. This chain links TRBV6-5 with TRBJ2-1, with TRBD1 matching over 7 bases. After removal of 6 bases from V and 6 bases from J, the junction contained 11 bases not matched to a gene. The CDR3 totals 15 residues. CDR1 is MNHEY, CDR2 SVGAGI, per germline. CDR3 nucleotide sequence: TGTGCCAGCAGAAAGCCGACAGGGTCAAGCAATGAGCAGTTCTTC. Its protein product is CASRKPTGSSNEQFF.

This chain links TRBV7-9 with TRBJ2-3; 8 nucleotides line up with TRBD2. The CDR3 has 14 amino acids. The V gene's germline CDR1 is SEHNR and CDR2 FQNEAQ (reference sequence). V shed 5 bases and J 6 bases; nucleotides not matched to a gene: 7. CDR3 protein: CASSPGLAVDTQYF. The CDR3 DNA sequence: TGTGCCAGCAGCCCTGGACTAGCCGTCGATACGCAGTATTTT.

The rearrangement uses TRBV6-2 or TRBV6-3 and TRBJ1-3; D gene ambiguous. V shed 0 bases and J shed 0 bases, with 6 bases lying between them. The germline V gene has CDR1 MNHEY and CDR2 SVGEGT. The CDR3 is 15 residues long. In DNA, the CDR3 is TGTGCCAGCAGTTACTCGTGGAGCTCTGGAAACACCATATATTTT. This translates into CASSYSWSSGNTIYF.